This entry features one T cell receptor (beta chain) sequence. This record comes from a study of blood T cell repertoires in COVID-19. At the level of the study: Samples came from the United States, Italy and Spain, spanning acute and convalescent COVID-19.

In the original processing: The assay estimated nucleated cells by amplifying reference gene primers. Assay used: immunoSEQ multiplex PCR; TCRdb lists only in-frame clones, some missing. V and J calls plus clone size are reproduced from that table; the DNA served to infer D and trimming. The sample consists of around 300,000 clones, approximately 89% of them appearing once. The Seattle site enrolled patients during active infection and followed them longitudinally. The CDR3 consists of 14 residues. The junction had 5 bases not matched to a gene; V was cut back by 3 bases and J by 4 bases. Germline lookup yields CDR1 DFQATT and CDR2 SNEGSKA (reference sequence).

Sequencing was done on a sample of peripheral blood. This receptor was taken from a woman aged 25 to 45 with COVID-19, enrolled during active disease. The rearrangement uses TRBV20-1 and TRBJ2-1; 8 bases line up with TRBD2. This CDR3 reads CSASTGGEYNEQFF. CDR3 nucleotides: TGCAGTGCTAGTACGGGGGGGGAATACAATGAGCAGTTCTTC.